These 23 T cell receptor beta chains share one sample of origin, sequenced in a study of blood T cell repertoires in COVID-19. Clones were read by immunoSEQ multiplex PCR, and TCRdb kept only the in-frame ones, dropping some. Among 200,000 to 250,000 clones listed, more than 70% were seen once. Sequences were obtained from peripheral blood. The receptor set was obtained from a woman of 80 years or more with acute or convalescent COVID-19.

The V gene is TRBV19, the J gene TRBJ1-5; TRBD1 might be the D (5 bases). The V and J ends lost 7 bases and 2 bases respectively, with 12 bases between them. Germline CDR1 LNHDA, CDR2 SQIVND (reference sequence). The CDR3 is 14 residues long. The CDR3 DNA reads TGTGCCAGTAAGAGCAGCAGGGGCAATCAGCCCCAGCATTTT. Translation: CASKSSRGNQPQHF.

The chain combines TRBV7-3 with TRBJ2-3; the match to TRBD1 covers 9 bases. Germline trimming cut 8 bases from V and 4 bases from J; bases unmatched to any gene: 7. Looked up from germline, CDR1 is SGHTA and CDR2 is FQGTGA. The CDR3 has 14 residues. Written as DNA, the CDR3 is TGTGCCAGCCAACAGGGGGCCTTTCCAGATACGCAGTATTTT. Translated, it gives CASQQGAFPDTQYF. The whole variable domain, remainder taken from reference TRBV7-3 and TRBJ2-3, is GAGVSQTPSNKVTEKGKYVELRCDPISGHTALYWYRQSLGQGPEFLIYFQGTGAADDSGLPNDRFFAVRPEGSVSTLKIQRTERGDSAVYLCASQQGAFPDTQYFGPGTRLTVL.

V gene TRBV28 combines with J gene TRBJ1-5; D gene unclear. The CDR3 sequence is 14 residues long. Trimming shortened V by 3 bases and J by 7 bases, and 13 bases separated the two germline ends. CDR1 and CDR2 (germline): MDHEN, SYDVKM. CDR3 nucleotides: TGTGCCAGCAGTTTCCTCGGGAAGCCACAGCCCCAGCATTTT. Translated, it gives CASSFLGKPQPQHF.

V usage is TRBV6-6 and J usage is TRBJ2-3; no clear D. V lost 3 bases and J 3 bases, leaving 4 bases between the germline ends. The length of the CDR3 is 12 residues. Per germline, CDR1 MNHNY and CDR2 SVGAGI (reference sequence). The CDR3 loop reads CASSYVTDTQYF. CDR3 bases: TGTGCCAGCAGTTATGTAACAGATACGCAGTATTTT.

This clone was observed a few times. The V call is TRBV5-1, the J call TRBJ1-6, with 7 bases fitting TRBD1. Germline V lookup: CDR1 SGHRS, CDR2 YFSETQ. CDR3 length: 15 residues. V was clipped by 0 bases and J by 8 bases; unmatched bases: 5. CDR3 region: CASSLEGASDSPLHF. CDR3 DNA sequence: TGCGCCAGCAGCTTGGAGGGGGCTAGTGATTCACCCCTCCACTTT.

The chain uses TRBV5-4 and TRBJ1-2; 7 positions match TRBD1. V was pared by 3 bases and J by 5 bases, with 10 bases of the junction left unmatched. This CDR3 comprises 15 residues. Germline V lookup: CDR1 SGHNT, CDR2 YYREEE (reference sequence). The CDR3: CASSSGGPGGYGYTF. CDR3 DNA sequence: TGTGCCAGCAGCTCCGGAGGGCCAGGGGGGTATGGCTACACCTTC.

This clone was seen just once. The chain joins TRBV11-2 to TRBJ2-1; 13 bases agree with TRBD2. V shed 4 bases and J 9 bases; nucleotides not matched to a gene: 6. Germline V CDR1 and CDR2: SGHAT, FQNNGV. The CDR3 loop spans 15 amino acids. DNA of the CDR3: TGTGCCAGCAGCTCGGGACTAGCGGGGTTAGGTGAGCAGTTCTTC. Translated: CASSSGLAGLGEQFF.

The V and J genes are TRBV28 and TRBJ1-6; TRBD1 matches 7 bases. V shed 6 bases, J shed 7 bases, and the junction held 6 bases outside the gene matches. The V gene's germline CDR1 is MDHEN and CDR2 SYDVKM. This CDR3 contains 14 residues. CDR3 in amino acids: CASRPGGRNSPLHF. The CDR3 bases are TGTGCCAGCAGGCCAGGGGGACGGAATTCACCCCTCCACTTT.

The V and J genes are TRBV12-3 or TRBV12-4 and TRBJ1-2; no clear D gene. The CDR3 has 13 residues. V lost 3 bases and J lost 8, with 13 bases in between. DNA for the CDR3: TGTGCCAGCAGTTTGCTGTGGCTTTCGGGCTACACCTTC. It yields the protein CASSLLWLSGYTF.

This clone has just a few counts. In DNA, the CDR3 is TGTGCCAGCAGCTCCACCGGGACTAGAGTTGAGCAGTTCTTC. Protein sequence: CASSSTGTRVEQFF. This sequence joins TRBV7-2 and TRBJ2-1, with 8 bases aligning to TRBD2. V lost 4 bases and J lost 9; bases outside the gene matches: 8. This CDR3 region has 14 residues. Germline V gene data show CDR1 as SGHTA and CDR2 as FQGNSA.

The genes are TRBV6-5 and TRBJ1-1; 7 positions agree with TRBD1. This CDR3 is 12 amino acids long. The germline gives CDR1 MNHEY, CDR2 SVGAGI. Trimming at V came to 8 bases and at J to 7 bases, leaving 7 bases not matched to a gene. CDR3 residues: CASGSQGVEAFF. The CDR3 DNA sequence: TGTGCCAGCGGATCCCAGGGGGTTGAAGCTTTCTTT.

The J gene is TRBJ1-2, the V gene TRBV28; 11 positions agree with TRBD1. Germline assignment: CDR1 MDHEN and CDR2 SYDVKM. With 1 base clipped from V and 8 bases from J, the junction kept 9 bases outside the gene matches. This CDR3 contains 16 residues. The CDR3 DNA follows: TGTGCCAGCAGTTTATTACCGGGACAGGGGGTGGAGGGCTACACCTTC. This encodes CASSLLPGQGVEGYTF.

The rearrangement links TRBV28 to TRBJ1-6, with D possibly matching TRBD1 (5 bases). The germline V gene has CDR1 MDHEN and CDR2 SYDVKM. The CDR3 extends over 15 amino acids. V lost 4 bases to trimming and J lost 5 bases, with 12 bases between them. CDR3 nucleotides: TGTGCCAGCAGTTCCAGGGAAAGTGATAATTCACCCCTCCACTTT. This sequence encodes CASSSRESDNSPLHF.

This chain links TRBV2 with TRBJ1-6; no reliable D call. The CDR3 is 13 residues long. Trimming stripped 6 bases from V and 5 bases from J, with 8 bases between. The germline V gene encodes CDR1 SNHLY and CDR2 FYNNEI. As DNA, the CDR3 is TGTGCCAGCAGCCGGACTAATAATTCACCCCTCCACTTT. As protein: CASSRTNNSPLHF.

V and J are TRBV5-1 and TRBJ1-2; 7 nucleotides agree with TRBD1. The V segment lost 5 bases and the J segment 8 bases; nucleotides outside the gene matches: 15. The germline V gene has CDR1 SGHRS and CDR2 YFSETQ. CDR3 length: 15 residues. The CDR3 region has the DNA TGCGCCAGCAGGCTCGCTACAGGGGACGCAGGGGGCTACACCTTC. It codes for CASRLATGDAGGYTF.

The chain employs TRBV4-1 and TRBJ1-4; D gene ambiguous. The CDR3 length is 16 residues. The germline CDR1 and CDR2 sequences are MGHRA and YSYEKL. The V gene lost 1 base and the J gene lost 1 base, with 10 bases spanning the gap. In DNA, the CDR3 is TGCGCCAGCAGCCAAGGTTCGGAGGGAACTAATGAAAAACTGTTTTTT. Its translation: CASSQGSEGTNEKLFF.

This clone was counted once. The chain uses TRBV11-2 and TRBJ1-6; no clear D. CDR3 length equals 15 residues. Germline V gene data show CDR1 as SGHAT and CDR2 as FQNNGV. V lost 1 base and J lost 7, with 11 bases in between. CDR3: CASSLVAGQNSPLHF. DNA for the CDR3: TGTGCCAGCAGCTTAGTTGCGGGCCAAAATTCACCCCTCCACTTT.

The chain links TRBV10-1 to TRBJ2-5, with D tentatively TRBD2 (5 bases). This CDR3 spans 17 amino acids. Germline CDR1 reads WNHNN; CDR2 reads SYGVQD (reference sequence). V was trimmed by 0 bases and J by 2 bases, leaving 16 bases between them. The CDR3 nucleotides are TGCGCCAGCAGTGAGTCGACGGGCAGGAGGCATCAAGAGACCCAGTACTTC. It codes for CASSESTGRRHQETQYF.

CDR3 coding DNA: TGTGCCAGCAGTTTATTGGCTAGCGGGGGGTCCTACGAGCAGTACTTC. Amino acid sequence: CASSLLASGGSYEQYF. This chain connects TRBV27 to TRBJ2-7, with 11 bases identical to TRBD2. The CDR3 contains 16 residues. With V trimmed by 1 base and J by 1 base, 3 bases remained unmatched. The germline gives CDR1 MNHEY, CDR2 SMNVEV (reference sequence).

The rearrangement uses TRBV28 and TRBJ1-6; the match to TRBD1 covers 7 bases. V lost 3 bases and J lost 8; bases outside the gene matches: 7. CDR1 MDHEN and CDR2 SYDVKM come from the germline V gene. The CDR3 length is 15 residues. The CDR3 DNA sequence: TGTGCCAGCAGTTTGCCGACAGGGACCCATTCACCCCTCCACTTT. Its protein product is CASSLPTGTHSPLHF.

This rearrangement joins TRBV5-1 to TRBJ1-1, with TRBD1 matching 8 bases. The J segment lost 11 bases and the V segment lost 3 bases, leaving 6 bases of the junction unmatched. Per the germline V gene, CDR1 is SGHRS and CDR2 is YFSETQ. The CDR3 runs 12 residues. The CDR3 reads CASSSDRVRAFF. For the CDR3, the DNA is TGCGCCAGCAGCTCGGACAGGGTCCGGGCTTTCTTT.

V is TRBV7-3 and J is TRBJ2-2; tentative D call: TRBD2 (6 bases). V lost 5 bases and J lost 2, with 9 bases in between. This CDR3 region has 14 residues. Germline V lookup: CDR1 SGHTA, CDR2 FQGTGA. DNA for the CDR3: TGTGCCAGCAGCCTAGCGCCAAACACCGGGGAGCTGTTTTTT. It encodes CASSLAPNTGELFF.

The chain carries TRBV12-3 or TRBV12-4 and TRBJ2-5; D is undetermined. CDR3 length: 11 residues. V dropped 4 bases and J dropped 2 bases, with 2 bases sitting between them. CDR3 sequence reads: CASSSQETQYF. As DNA, the CDR3 is TGTGCCAGCAGTTCACAAGAGACCCAGTACTTC.